The rows below give T cell receptor beta chains drawn from one sample of a study of cytomegalovirus exposure and HLA in healthy donors. TCRdb's table, derived via immunoSEQ multiplex PCR, lists solely in-frame clones and lacks some. The sample lists about 95,000 clones, just under 70% occurring once. The material sequenced was PBMCs. Every receptor here comes from a woman in her forties or fifties in good health and CMV-seropositive. The CDR3 runs from the conserved cysteine through the conserved F or W. The D gene is left open where the match is weak. Expanded clones get a size class; other rows say once, few or many, or leave the size out.

clone size	J gene	D gene	V gene	CDR3 DNA	CDR3 protein
-	TRBJ2-1	TRBD2	TRBV11-2	TGTGCCAGCAGCTCGGGACTAGCGGGTCGGCCGGCATTCTTC	CASSSGLAGRPAFF
-	TRBJ2-2	-	TRBV28	TGTGCCAGCAGTCGAAGAGGATCCGGGGAGCTGTTTTTT	CASSRRGSGELFF
-	TRBJ2-2	-	TRBV12-5	TGTGCTAGTGGTTTGTCGCGGGGCAGGAACACCGGGGAGCTGTTTTTT	CASGLSRGRNTGELFF
-	TRBJ1-5	TRBD1	TRBV2	TGTGCCAGTCAATACGTTGGACAGGGGGTCCAGCCCCAGCATTTT	CASQYVGQGVQPQHF
-	TRBJ2-3	-	TRBV6-6	TGTGCCAGCAGTTCCAGGGCTAGCACAGATACGCAGTATTTT	CASSSRASTDTQYF
few	TRBJ2-1	-	TRBV9	TGTGCCAGCAGCGTAACTGTTCTGGCGGCCCCCAATGAGCAGTTCTTC	CASSVTVLAAPNEQFF
-	TRBJ2-7	-	TRBV7-2	TGTGCCAGCAGCTGGCAGGCGGAGGCGGGATACGAGCAGTACTTC	CASSWQAEAGYEQYF
once	TRBJ2-3	-	TRBV27	TGTGCCAGCAGTTTATCCCCTCAGCGGAATACGCAGTATTTT	CASSLSPQRNTQYF
-	TRBJ2-5	-	TRBV6-1	TGTGCCAGCGCTAGGGAGAGTCAAGAGACCCAGTACTTC	CASARESQETQYF
-	TRBJ1-2	-	TRBV7-9	TGTGCCAGCACTGATGGGGGGGGCTCTAACTATGGCTACACCTTC	CASTDGGGSNYGYTF
-	TRBJ1-2	TRBD1	TRBV5-1	TGCGCCAGCAGCCTGGACAGGGTCTATGGCTACACCTTC	CASSLDRVYGYTF
-	TRBJ1-1	-	TRBV2	TGTGCCAGCAAAAGGGGTACCACTGAAGCTTTCTTT	CASKRGTTEAFF
-	TRBJ1-2	TRBD1	TRBV10-2	TGCGCCAGCAGTGAGTCGTTCAGGACAGGGGGCCTCTACACCTTC	CASSESFRTGGLYTF
-	TRBJ2-1	-	TRBV5-1	TGCGCCAGCAGCTCGGGACTGTCTGAGCGGGTCTTC	CASSSGLSERVF
-	TRBJ1-5	-	TRBV28	TGTGCCGGCCAAATTAACAATCAGCCCCAGCATTTT	CAGQINNQPQHF
-	TRBJ2-2	-	TRBV7-3	TGTGCCAGCAGCTTAGTCCTGAACACCGGGGAGCTGTTTTTT	CASSLVLNTGELFF
-	TRBJ2-5	-	TRBV5-1	TGCGCCAGCAGCCTGGGGGGCCGGAGCAACCAGTACTTC	CASSLGGRSNQYF
-	TRBJ1-2	TRBD1	TRBV19	TGTGCCAGTAGGAGGGACAGAAACTATGGCTACACCTTC	CASRRDRNYGYTF
-	TRBJ1-2	-	TRBV28	TGTGCCAGCAGCCTACAGGGTCTCGACTATGGCTACACCTTC	CASSLQGLDYGYTF
-	TRBJ2-2	TRBD2	TRBV9	TGTGCCAGCAGCGATAGCGGGAGTACAGGGGAGCTGTTTTTT	CASSDSGSTGELFF
-	TRBJ2-3	TRBD1	TRBV27	TGTGCCAGCCGACAGGGGTCCACAGATACGCAGTATTTT	CASRQGSTDTQYF
-	TRBJ2-5	-	TRBV30	TGTGCCTGGAGTTGGTCTGGGCGGGAAGCCCAGTACTTC	CAWSWSGREAQYF
few	TRBJ2-5	TRBD2	TRBV7-2	TGTGCCAGCAGCTTTAATCCGGGACTAGCCGCATTGACCCAGTACTTC	CASSFNPGLAALTQYF
-	TRBJ1-2	-	TRBV6-5	TGTGCCAGCAGTAACCAGGTTTCCTATGGCTACACCTTC	CASSNQVSYGYTF
-	TRBJ2-1	TRBD2	TRBV4-3	TGCGCCAGCAGCCAACGGATAGCGGGAGCCGACAATGAGCAGTTCTTC	CASSQRIAGADNEQFF
-	TRBJ2-7	TRBD1	TRBV6-5	TGTGCCAGCACCTCGGACAGGGGGTACGAGCAGTACTTC	CASTSDRGYEQYF
-	TRBJ2-2	-	TRBV7-2	TGTGCCAGCAGCTTGACTAGATGGAACACCGGGGAGCTGTTTTTT	CASSLTRWNTGELFF
-	TRBJ2-5	TRBD1	TRBV19	TGTGCCAGTAGTACAGGGGGCGGGACCCAGTACTTC	CASSTGGGTQYF
-	TRBJ2-2	TRBD2	TRBV5-1	TGCGCCAGCAGCTTGGTTGGACTAGCGGGAGCCGGAACCGGGGAGCTGTTTTTT	CASSLVGLAGAGTGELFF
-	TRBJ1-4	-	TRBV7-9	TGTGCCAGCAGCATATACCCAGGTGAAAAACTGTTTTTT	CASSIYPGEKLFF
-	TRBJ2-7	-	TRBV2	TGTGCCAGCGACTGGGGGCCGGGTGAGCAGTACTTC	CASDWGPGEQYF
-	TRBJ2-1	-	TRBV5-6	TGTGCCAGCAGCTTGAGGGTGGGTACGGGAGCCGACAATGAGCAGTTCTTC	CASSLRVGTGADNEQFF
-	TRBJ2-1	TRBD1	TRBV15	TGTGCCACCAGCGCCCGGACAGGGGGTAATGAGCAGTTCTTC	CATSARTGGNEQFF